This T cell receptor beta chain was sequenced for a study of blood T cell repertoires in COVID-19. Study-level background: From the United States, Italy and Spain came samples of acute and convalescent COVID-19. From T cells, B-cell-depleted T cells, or PBMCs came the material, which was cDNA or gDNA.

Authors' data handling: Amplification with reference gene primers provided the estimates of nucleated cell counts. Profiled with immunoSEQ multiplex PCR; TCRdb holds only in-frame clones, not every one. That table supplies the V and J calls and clone size; D and trimming were determined from the DNA. The data contain about 83,000 clones, just over 85% of them singletons. Sequencing used peripheral blood. This TCR was recovered from a woman at least 80 years old in a cohort sampled during active or convalescent COVID-19.

CDR3 region: CASSYVGRGSNSPLHF. The CDR3 DNA is TGTGCCAGCAGTTACGTTGGCAGGGGGAGCAACTCACCCCTCCACTTT. The chain joins TRBV6-2 or TRBV6-3 to TRBJ1-6, with 7 bases fitting TRBD1. Germline V gene sequence: CDR1 MNHEY, CDR2 SVGEGT. This CDR3 is 16 amino acids long. V was pared by 2 bases and J by 10 bases, with 11 bases of the junction left unmatched.